Detailed here is one T cell receptor beta chain. These data originate in a study of blood T cells in healthy people across ages. Germline V gene data show CDR1 as ENHRY and CDR2 as SYGVKD. This CDR3 has 14 amino acids. With 5 bases removed from V and 5 bases from J, the gap between germline ends came to 15 bases. A sample-barcoded 5' primer and a J-beta primer mix were used in a second PCR of roughly 7 to 11 cycles. TCRdb reanalysed the 5' RACE reads using MiXCR and keeps one entry per CDR3 protein. The sample carries about 1.1 million distinct CDR3 sequences, 35% to 40% recorded once. The sequencing input was blood. The receptor comes from a man aged 18 to 29 in good health. This sequence joins TRBV10-3 and TRBJ1-1, with a tentative D call TRBD1 (6 bases). The CDR3 region has the DNA TGTGCCATCAGTTTCCGGGGGGCAGGAACTGAAGCTTTCTTT. Translated: CAISFRGAGTEAFF.